This TCR beta chain was identified during a study of glioma-infiltrating T cells after dendritic cell vaccination. Time point described: after dendritic cell vaccination, including at tumor progression/relapse. CDR1 is SGHNT and CDR2 is YENEEA in the germline V gene. The V and J ends lost 4 bases and 1 base respectively, with 16 bases between them. The CDR3 extends over 16 amino acids. Measured with immunoSEQ multiplex PCR; TCRdb has only the in-frame clones, and not every one. The data show 99,000 or so clones, nearly 90% seen once. This specimen consisted of blood, obtained after dendritic cell vaccination. The chain recombines TRBV11-3 with TRBJ1-2; D is perhaps TRBD1 (6 bases). The source of this sequence is a human donor with glioblastoma. CDR3 sequence: CASSSVRDTLNYGYTF. CDR3 sequence (DNA): TGTGCCAGCAGCTCAGTCCGGGACACCCTTAACTATGGCTACACCTTC.